The clone carrying this T cell receptor beta chain was observed many times. Germline values: CDR1 SGHAT, CDR2 FQNNGV. The ends were cut back, 3 bases at V and 9 bases at J, with 12 bases in the middle. CDR3 size: 12 residues. The record originates from a study of T cells in Graves' hyperthyroidism and ophthalmopathy. Diagnosis relied on clinical symptoms, serum thyroxine and TRAb, thyroid ultrasound and orbital computed tomography. RNA transcripts gave rise to amplified TCR beta CDR3 regions. HTBI primers were the set used in a first-round RT-PCR of the TCR CDR3. TCRdb recomputed calls from the multiplex PCR reads with MiXCR, one row per CDR3 protein. Of 250,000 or so distinct CDR3 sequences in the sample, roughly 15% were seen once.

The chain recombines TRBV11-2 with TRBJ2-7; perhaps TRBD1 as D (6 bases). Material for sequencing was blood. The receptor's source is a woman aged 50 to 65 with Graves' hyperthyroidism that later progressed to Graves' ophthalmopathy. The DNA for the CDR3 is TGTGCCAGCAGCTTTAGGGGGTTCGGGCAGTACTTC. This gives the protein CASSFRGFGQYF.